Each of the 11 T cell receptor beta chains below was sequenced from the same sample in a study of blood T cell repertoires in COVID-19. Libraries were prepared by immunoSEQ multiplex PCR; TCRdb keeps only in-frame clonotypes and omits some of them. The sample has 80,000 or so clones, roughly 79% seen once. The specimen sequenced was peripheral blood. These receptors all come from a man older than 75 with acute or convalescent COVID-19.

The rearrangement joins TRBV27 to TRBJ1-5; 9 nucleotides align to TRBD1. The J segment lost 6 bases and the V segment lost 7 bases, leaving 10 bases of the junction unmatched. Germline loops: CDR1 MNHEY, CDR2 SMNVEV (reference sequence). This CDR3 region has 15 residues. The CDR3 spells CASKMDRGKSQPQHF. The CDR3 DNA is TGTGCCAGCAAAATGGACAGGGGTAAGAGTCAGCCCCAGCATTTT.

V gene TRBV30 combines with J gene TRBJ2-1, with 7 bases identical to TRBD2. The CDR3 runs 17 residues. Germline V gene sequence: CDR1 GTSNPN, CDR2 SVGIG (reference sequence). V dropped 1 base and J dropped 9; count of bases not matched to a gene: 18. The CDR3 nucleotides read TGTGCCTGGAGTGGGGGGTCTAGCGGAATATCCGGTGGTGAGCAGTTCTTC. It is translated as CAWSGGSSGISGGEQFF.

The chain links TRBV30 to TRBJ2-1, with 8 bases that match TRBD1. The CDR3 runs 15 residues. CDR1 is GTSNPN, CDR2 SVGIG, per germline (reference sequence). The CDR3 coding sequence is TGTGCTGCCTTCCAGGGGGCGGCTAAAGCGGGTGAGCAGTTCTTC. Protein sequence: CAAFQGAAKAGEQFF.

The chain has TRBV7-8 and TRBJ1-5, with unresolved D. Trimming removed 2 bases from V and 3 bases from J, with 5 bases in between. Germline-derived CDR1 and CDR2 are SGHVS and FQNEAQ. The CDR3 runs 13 residues. The CDR3 reads CASSLRANQPQHF. In DNA form, the CDR3 reads TGTGCCAGCAGCTTACGAGCCAATCAGCCCCAGCATTTT.

This clone showed up just a few times. The V gene is TRBV5-1, the J gene TRBJ1-1; D is undetermined. CDR1 is SGHRS and CDR2 is YFSETQ in the germline V gene. V lost 0 bases and J 2 bases, leaving 5 bases between the germline ends. The CDR3 loop spans 13 amino acids. In DNA form, the CDR3 reads TGCGCCAGCAGCTTGGCAGGAAACACTGAAGCTTTCTTT. It specifies CASSLAGNTEAFF.

This chain links TRBV6-6 with TRBJ1-1, with 7 bases aligning to TRBD1. Per the germline V gene, CDR1 is MNHNY and CDR2 is SVGAGI (reference sequence). The CDR3 runs 15 residues. V lost 6 bases to trimming and J lost 4 bases; unmatched junction nucleotides: 11. The CDR3 reads CASRDLRGLGTEAFF. The CDR3 bases are TGTGCCAGCAGAGATCTTAGGGGGCTCGGCACTGAAGCTTTCTTT.

The chain joins TRBV12-3 or TRBV12-4 to TRBJ1-2; 7 bases line up with TRBD1. The CDR3 spans 13 residues. The J segment lost 4 bases and the V segment lost 6 bases, leaving 5 bases of the junction unmatched. CDR3 nucleotide sequence: TGTGCCAGCAGCACTCAGGGGGGCTATGGCTACACCTTC. Translation gives CASSTQGGYGYTF.

This sequence joins TRBV19 and TRBJ1-6, with D perhaps TRBD1 (6 bases). The CDR3 has 13 amino acids. Germline CDR1 reads LNHDA; CDR2 reads SQIVND (reference sequence). V lost 5 bases, J lost 6 bases, and 8 bases lay in between. The CDR3 spells CASSLQGNSPLHF. Written as DNA, the CDR3 is TGTGCCAGTAGTCTACAGGGTAATTCACCCCTCCACTTT.

The genes are TRBV27 and TRBJ1-6; TRBD1 matches 8 bases. From germline, CDR1 is MNHEY and CDR2 SMNVEV (reference sequence). Trimming took 2 bases from V and 2 from J; bases not matched to a gene: 2. This CDR3 has 16 amino acids. This CDR3 reads CASSLRTGTYNSPLHF. CDR3 DNA: TGTGCCAGCAGTTTAAGGACAGGGACCTATAATTCACCCCTCCACTTT.

Only a few counts were recorded for this clone. This chain joins TRBV4-1 and TRBJ2-7; D possibly corresponds to TRBD2 (6 bases). Trimming stripped 5 bases from V and 6 bases from J, with 14 bases between. The length of the CDR3 is 13 residues. Germline CDR1 reads MGHRA; CDR2 reads YSYEKL. DNA of the CDR3: TGCGCCAGCAGCTTAATAGGCGGGGCCGAGCAGTACTTC. Its translation is CASSLIGGAEQYF.

About this clone: A junction boundary mismatches the germline segment, possibly from a read error. This chain joins TRBV7-3 and TRBJ2-7, with 12 bases matching TRBD2. Per the germline V gene, CDR1 is SGHTA and CDR2 is FQGTGA. This CDR3 has 15 amino acids. Here the CDR3 reads CASSLTSGRRYEQYF. The CDR3 DNA is TGTGCCAGCAGCCTAACTAGCGGGAGGAGGTACGAGCAGTACTTC.